The T cell receptor (beta chain) under discussion was sequenced for a study of blood T cells in healthy people across ages. Study results and caveats: More naive CD4+ cells and higher diversity were found in long-lived than in aged donors.

It was with a sample-barcoded 5' primer and a J-beta primer mix that a second PCR of roughly 7 to 12 cycles was run. TCRdb processed the 5' RACE reads anew with MiXCR; each CDR3 protein has one entry. The table records hundreds of thousands of distinct CDR3 sequences, around 41% of them present only once. Worth noting for this clonotype: Its antigen is unknown.

The CDR3 runs to 13 residues. J was trimmed by 2 bases and V by 6 bases; bases with no gene match: 1. This sequence joins TRBV12-3 or TRBV12-4 and TRBJ1-3; 7 nucleotides match TRBD1. The receptor was isolated from an elderly man in good health. The sequenced sample consisted of blood. CDR3 region: CASRDRTGNTIYF. CDR3 DNA: TGTGCCAGCAGGGACAGGACTGGAAACACCATATATTTT.